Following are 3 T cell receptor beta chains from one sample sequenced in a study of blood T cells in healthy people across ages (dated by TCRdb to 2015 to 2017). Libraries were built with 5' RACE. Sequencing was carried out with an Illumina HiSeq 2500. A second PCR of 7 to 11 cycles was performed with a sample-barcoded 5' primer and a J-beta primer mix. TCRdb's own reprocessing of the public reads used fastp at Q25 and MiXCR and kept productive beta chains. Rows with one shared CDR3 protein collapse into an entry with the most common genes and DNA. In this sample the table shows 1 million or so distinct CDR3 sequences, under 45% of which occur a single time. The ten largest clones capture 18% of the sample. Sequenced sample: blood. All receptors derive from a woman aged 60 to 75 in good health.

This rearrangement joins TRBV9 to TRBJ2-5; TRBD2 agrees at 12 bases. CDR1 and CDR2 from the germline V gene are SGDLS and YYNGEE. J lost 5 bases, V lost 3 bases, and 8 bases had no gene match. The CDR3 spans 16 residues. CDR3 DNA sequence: TGTGCCAGCAGCGCCGGACTAGCGGGAAGTGGTGAGACCCAGTACTTC. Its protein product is CASSAGLAGSGETQYF.

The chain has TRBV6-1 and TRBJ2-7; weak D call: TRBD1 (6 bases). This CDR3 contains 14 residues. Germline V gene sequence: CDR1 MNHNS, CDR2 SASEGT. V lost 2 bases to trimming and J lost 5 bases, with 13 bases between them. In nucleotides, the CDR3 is TGTGCCAGCAGTGAACAGGGGAAATCTGACGAGCAGTACTTC. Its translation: CASSEQGKSDEQYF.

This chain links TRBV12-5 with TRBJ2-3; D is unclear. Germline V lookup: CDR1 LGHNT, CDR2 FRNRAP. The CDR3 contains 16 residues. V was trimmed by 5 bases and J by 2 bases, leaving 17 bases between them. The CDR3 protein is CASGPPSSGYTDTQYF. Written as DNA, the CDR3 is TGTGCTAGTGGTCCTCCCTCCAGTGGCTACACAGATACGCAGTATTTT.